This TCR beta chain was identified during a study of blood T cell repertoires in COVID-19. Study in general: Researchers got acute and convalescent COVID-19 samples from the United States, Italy and Spain. In each case, the material was cDNA or gDNA derived from T cells, B-cell-depleted T cells, or PBMCs.

V was pared by 0 bases and J by 0 bases, with 6 bases between. Per the germline V gene, CDR1 is SGHRS and CDR2 is YFSETQ. The CDR3 extends over 14 amino acids. In the study's own analysis: The assay estimated nucleated cells by amplifying reference gene primers. Produced via immunoSEQ multiplex PCR; TCRdb's table is partial and in-frame only. V and J calls and clone size are copied from that table; D and trimming were computed from the DNA. This sample has approximately 82,000 clones, with around 92% found just once. This receptor was identified in a woman aged 55 to 70 with active COVID-19. The sample was peripheral blood. The chain is built from TRBV5-1 and TRBJ1-1; no firm D call. The CDR3 spells CASSLGQMNTEAFF. CDR3 DNA sequence: TGCGCCAGCAGCTTGGGGCAGATGAACACTGAAGCTTTCTTT.